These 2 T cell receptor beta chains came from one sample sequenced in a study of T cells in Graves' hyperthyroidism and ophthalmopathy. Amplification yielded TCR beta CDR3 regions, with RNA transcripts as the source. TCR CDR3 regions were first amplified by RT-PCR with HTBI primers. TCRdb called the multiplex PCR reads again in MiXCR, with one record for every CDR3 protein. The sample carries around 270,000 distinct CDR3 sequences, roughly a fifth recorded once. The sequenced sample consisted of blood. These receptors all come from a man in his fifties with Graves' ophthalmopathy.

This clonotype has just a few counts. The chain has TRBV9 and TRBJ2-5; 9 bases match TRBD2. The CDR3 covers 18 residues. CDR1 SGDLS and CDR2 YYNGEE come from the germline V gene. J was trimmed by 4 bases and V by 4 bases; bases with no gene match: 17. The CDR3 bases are TGTGCCAGCAGCCTTCGAGGTAGCGGGAGTTCGACCCGAGAGACCCAGTACTTC. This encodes CASSLRGSGSSTRETQYF.

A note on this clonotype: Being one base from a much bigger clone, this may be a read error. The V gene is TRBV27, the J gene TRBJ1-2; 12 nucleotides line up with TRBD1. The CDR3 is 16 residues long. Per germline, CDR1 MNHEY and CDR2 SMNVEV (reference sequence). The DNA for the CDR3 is TGTGCCAGCAGCCGATTCGGGACAGGGGGCGCGGGTGGCTGCACCTTC. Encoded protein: CASSRFGTGGAGGCTF.